Below, 10 T cell receptor beta chains from the same sample are listed, as sequenced in a study of T-cell reconstitution after alpha-beta-depleted transplantation in children. Library preparation (for TCRbeta) was performed with unique molecular identifiers. TCRdb used MiXCR to reprocess the PCR reads, holding one entry per CDR3 protein. Of over 150,000 distinct CDR3 sequences in the sample, about 6% are singletons; the top ten hold just over 4.5%. The source was PBMCs, collected before TCRalphabeta/CD19-depleted stem cell transplant. The receptors originated from a girl less than two years old with combined immunodeficiency, due to receive a stem cell transplant.

This clonotype was observed many times. V usage is TRBV7-9 and J usage is TRBJ2-5, with a tentative D call TRBD1 (5 bases). Per germline, CDR1 SEHNR and CDR2 FQNEAQ (reference sequence). V lost 1 base to trimming and J lost 0 bases, with 21 bases between them. This CDR3 contains 19 residues. CDR3 nucleotide sequence: TGTGCCAGCAGCTTAGACAGGACCAGGCTCCTACGGTACCAAGAGACCCAGTACTTC. Residues: CASSLDRTRLLRYQETQYF.

In its sample, this clonotype was seen many times. This rearrangement joins TRBV20-1 to TRBJ2-1; 10 bases agree with TRBD2. There are 15 residues in the CDR3. J lost 7 bases, V lost 0 bases, and 6 bases had no gene match. CDR1 and CDR2 from the germline V gene are DFQATT and SNEGSKA (reference sequence). The CDR3 DNA sequence: TGCAGTGCTAGAGATTTCTTACTAGCGGGGAATGAGCAGTTCTTC. Residues: CSARDFLLAGNEQFF.

This clonotype was seen ten or more times. V is TRBV19 and J is TRBJ1-1; D is ambiguous. The V end lost 5 bases, the J end lost 6 bases, and 7 bases lay between the germline ends. This CDR3 has 11 residues. Germline loops: CDR1 LNHDA, CDR2 SQIVND (reference sequence). The CDR3 nucleotides are TGTGCCAGTAGTGGTGTTGCTGAAGCTTTCTTT. Protein: CASSGVAEAFF.

This clonotype appeared a few times. This chain links TRBV20-1 with TRBJ1-4; maybe TRBD1 (6 bases). The CDR3 runs 15 residues. Germline assignment: CDR1 DFQATT and CDR2 SNEGSKA (reference sequence). The V end lost 0 bases, the J end lost 11 bases, and 19 bases lay between the germline ends. CDR3 bases: TGCAGTGCTAGAGATCCCCAGGGGTCTCCTCTGAAACTGTTTTTT. Translated: CSARDPQGSPLKLFF.

This clonotype came up many times. The J gene is TRBJ2-3, the V gene TRBV13; the match to TRBD1 covers 7 bases. The CDR3 extends over 14 amino acids. Trimming removed 1 base from V and 6 bases from J; junction bases left unmatched: 4. CDR1 and CDR2 from the germline V gene are PRHDT and FYEKMQ (reference sequence). CDR3 nucleotide sequence: TGTGCCAGCAGCTTAGAAGACAGGGTGGATACGCAGTATTTT. Its protein is CASSLEDRVDTQYF. The full variable domain, completed using reference TRBV13 and TRBJ2-3, is AAGVIQSPRHLIKEKRETATLKCYPIPRHDTVYWYQQGPGQDPQFLISFYEKMQSDKGSIPDRFSAQQFSDYHSELNMSSLELGDSALYFCASSLEDRVDTQYFGPGTRLTVL.

The chain is built from TRBV7-2 and TRBJ1-2; D uncertain. The CDR3 is 14 residues long. Germline-derived CDR1 and CDR2 are SGHTA and FQGNSA. Trimming took off 1 base at V and 6 bases at J, with 12 bases between the two ends. CDR3 in amino acids: CASSLVGGRDGYTF. In nucleotides, the CDR3 is TGTGCCAGCAGCTTAGTGGGCGGACGCGATGGCTACACCTTC.

V is TRBV12-3 or TRBV12-4 and J is TRBJ1-1, with D hard to call. The V gene lost 7 bases and the J gene lost 1 base, with 13 bases spanning the gap. The CDR3 runs 14 residues. DNA for the CDR3: TGTGCCAGCACGTGGGGAGGAGGGAACACTGAAGCTTTCTTT. As protein: CASTWGGGNTEAFF.

This clonotype was detected many times. The CDR3 DNA follows: TGTGCCAGCAGCTTTAGTAGCAGGAGCATTCAGTACTTC. Translation gives CASSFSSRSIQYF. V gene TRBV7-6 combines with J gene TRBJ2-4; D gene unclear. CDR3 length: 13 residues. The germline V and J ends were trimmed by 3 bases and 9 bases, with 12 bases remaining between them. Germline loops: CDR1 SGHVS, CDR2 FNYEAQ.

Many counts were recorded for this clonotype. CDR3 sequence (DNA): TGTGCCAGCAGTCCCACGGGCGGGGGGAAAGATACGCAGTATTTT. Encoded protein: CASSPTGGGKDTQYF. The gene calls are TRBV7-6 and TRBJ2-3, with 8 nucleotides matching TRBD2. V lost 6 bases, J lost 5 bases, and 10 bases stayed unmatched. CDR3 size: 15 residues. Germline V gene sequence: CDR1 SGHVS, CDR2 FNYEAQ.

This clonotype was seen repeatedly, ten times or more. The V and J genes are TRBV12-3 or TRBV12-4 and TRBJ2-1; D perhaps matches TRBD2 (6 bases). CDR3 size: 14 residues. V gave up 4 bases and J gave up 11 bases, with 18 bases separating them. CDR3 in DNA: TGTGCCAGCAGTTCAGTGGGGGGTTTCCCCCAGCAGTTCTTC. The encoded protein is CASSSVGGFPQQFF.